These 5 T cell receptor beta chains were all obtained from the same sample, sequenced in a study of T cells after yellow fever vaccination. A single record per CDR3 protein comes from TCRdb applying MiXCR to the 5' RACE reads. The table lists 300,000 to 400,000 distinct CDR3 sequences, roughly 8% of them singletons. Sequenced here: PBMCs, sampled approximately 40 days after the first yellow fever vaccination. The receptors come from a man younger than 35 who received the YFV17D yellow fever vaccine.

The table lists this clonotype with many counts. This sequence joins TRBV5-1 and TRBJ1-1; TRBD1 matches 10 bases. The length of the CDR3 is 15 residues. Trimming removed 4 bases from V and 5 bases from J; junction bases left unmatched: 8. From germline, CDR1 is SGHRS and CDR2 YFSETQ. The chain's CDR3 is CASSPGTGVGTEAFF. The CDR3 nucleotides are TGCGCCAGCAGCCCGGGGACAGGGGTAGGGACTGAAGCTTTCTTT.

This clonotype was seen a handful of times. J is TRBJ2-5 and V is TRBV7-8, with unresolved D. The germline V gene encodes CDR1 SGHVS and CDR2 FQNEAQ. V gave up 1 base and J gave up 4 bases, with 13 bases separating them. The CDR3 is 15 amino acids. The CDR3 loop is CASSLVFTAAETQYF. In DNA form, the CDR3 reads TGTGCCAGCAGCTTAGTTTTTACGGCAGCAGAGACCCAGTACTTC. Drawing the rest from reference TRBV7-8 and TRBJ2-5, the complete variable domain is GAGVSQSPRYKVAKRGQDVALRCDPISGHVSLFWYQQALGQGPEFLTYFQNEAQLDKSGLPSDRFFAERPEGSVSTLKIQRTQQEDSAVYLCASSLVFTAAETQYFGPGTRLLVL.

V and J are TRBV4-3 and TRBJ2-1; TRBD1 agrees at 8 bases. The CDR3 runs to 15 residues. Germline assignment: CDR1 LGHNA and CDR2 YSLEER. With V trimmed by 0 bases and J by 8 bases, 6 bases remained unmatched. The CDR3 DNA follows: TGCGCCAGCAGCCAAGAAATGAGACAGGGGTATGAGCAGTTCTTC. Translated: CASSQEMRQGYEQFF.

Many counts were recorded for this clonotype. The chain combines TRBV20-1 with TRBJ1-1, with D possibly matching TRBD1 (5 bases). The CDR3 runs 13 residues. Germline V lookup: CDR1 DFQATT, CDR2 SNEGSKA (reference sequence). Trimming removed 0 bases from V and 4 bases from J, with 9 bases in between. The CDR3 DNA is TGCAGTGCTAGAGAAGGGACGTCCACTGAAGCTTTCTTT. Protein product: CSAREGTSTEAFF.

This clonotype occurred a few times. The rearrangement uses TRBV6-1 and TRBJ1-3; D may be TRBD1 (5 bases). The CDR3 is 15 residues long. V gave up 5 bases and J gave up 0 bases, with 11 bases separating them. Germline CDR1 is MNHNS and CDR2 is SASEGT. Here the CDR3 DNA reads TGTGCCAGCAGTCCGGGGGGGGGCTCTGGAAACACCATATATTTT. Translation: CASSPGGGSGNTIYF.